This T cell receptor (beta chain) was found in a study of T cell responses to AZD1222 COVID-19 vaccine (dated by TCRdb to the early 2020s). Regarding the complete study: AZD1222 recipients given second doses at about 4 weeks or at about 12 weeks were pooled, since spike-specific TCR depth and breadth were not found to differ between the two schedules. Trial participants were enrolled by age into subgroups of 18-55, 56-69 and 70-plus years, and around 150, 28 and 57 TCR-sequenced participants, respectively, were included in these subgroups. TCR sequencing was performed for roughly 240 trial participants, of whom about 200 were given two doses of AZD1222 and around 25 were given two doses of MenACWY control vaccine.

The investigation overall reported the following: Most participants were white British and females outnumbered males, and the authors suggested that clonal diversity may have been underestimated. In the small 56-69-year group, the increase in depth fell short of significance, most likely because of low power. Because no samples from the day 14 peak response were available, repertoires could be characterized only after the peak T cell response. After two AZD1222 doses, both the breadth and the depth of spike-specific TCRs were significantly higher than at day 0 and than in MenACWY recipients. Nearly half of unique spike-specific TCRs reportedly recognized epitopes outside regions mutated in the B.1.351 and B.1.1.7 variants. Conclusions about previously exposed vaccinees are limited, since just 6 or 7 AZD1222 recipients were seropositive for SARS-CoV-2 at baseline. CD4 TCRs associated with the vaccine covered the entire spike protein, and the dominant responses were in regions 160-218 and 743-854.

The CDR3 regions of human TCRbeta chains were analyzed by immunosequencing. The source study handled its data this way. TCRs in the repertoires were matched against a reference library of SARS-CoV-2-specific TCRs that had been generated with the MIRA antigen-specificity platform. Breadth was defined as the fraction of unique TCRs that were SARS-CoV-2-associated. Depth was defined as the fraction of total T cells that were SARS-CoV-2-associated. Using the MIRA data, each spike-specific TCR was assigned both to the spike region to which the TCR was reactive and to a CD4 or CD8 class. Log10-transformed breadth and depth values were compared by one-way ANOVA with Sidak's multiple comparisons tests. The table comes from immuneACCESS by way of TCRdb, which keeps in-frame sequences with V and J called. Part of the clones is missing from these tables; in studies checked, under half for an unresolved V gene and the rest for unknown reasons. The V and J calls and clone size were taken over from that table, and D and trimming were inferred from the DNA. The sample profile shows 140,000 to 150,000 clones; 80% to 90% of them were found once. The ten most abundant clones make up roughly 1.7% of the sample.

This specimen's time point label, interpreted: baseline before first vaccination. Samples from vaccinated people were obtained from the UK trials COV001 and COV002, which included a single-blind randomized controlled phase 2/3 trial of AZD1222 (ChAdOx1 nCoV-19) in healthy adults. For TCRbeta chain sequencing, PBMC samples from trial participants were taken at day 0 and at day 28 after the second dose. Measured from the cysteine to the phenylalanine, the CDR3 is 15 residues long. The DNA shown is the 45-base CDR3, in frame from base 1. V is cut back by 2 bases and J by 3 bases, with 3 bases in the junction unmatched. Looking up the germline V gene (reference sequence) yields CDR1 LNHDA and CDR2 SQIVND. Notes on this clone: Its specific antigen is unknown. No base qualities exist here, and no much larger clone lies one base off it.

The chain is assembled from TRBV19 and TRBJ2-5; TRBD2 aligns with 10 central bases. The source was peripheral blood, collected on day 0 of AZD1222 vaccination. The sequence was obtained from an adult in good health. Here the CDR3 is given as CASSIWLAGEETQYF. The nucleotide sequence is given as TGTGCCAGTAGTATATGGCTAGCGGGGGAAGAGACCCAGTACTTC.